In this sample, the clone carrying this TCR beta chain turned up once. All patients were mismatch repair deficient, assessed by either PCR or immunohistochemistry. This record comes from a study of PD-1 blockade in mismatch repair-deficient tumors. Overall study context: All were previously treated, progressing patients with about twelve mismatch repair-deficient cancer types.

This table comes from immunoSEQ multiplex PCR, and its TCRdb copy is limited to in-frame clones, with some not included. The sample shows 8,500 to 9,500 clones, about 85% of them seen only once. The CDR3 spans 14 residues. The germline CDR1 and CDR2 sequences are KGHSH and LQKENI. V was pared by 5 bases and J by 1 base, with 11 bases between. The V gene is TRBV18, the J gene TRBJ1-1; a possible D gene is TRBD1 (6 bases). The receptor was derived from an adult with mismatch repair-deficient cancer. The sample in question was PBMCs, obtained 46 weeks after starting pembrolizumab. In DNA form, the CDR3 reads TGTGCCAGCTCAGGTTCGACAGGGAACACTGAAGCTTTCTTT. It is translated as CASSGSTGNTEAFF.